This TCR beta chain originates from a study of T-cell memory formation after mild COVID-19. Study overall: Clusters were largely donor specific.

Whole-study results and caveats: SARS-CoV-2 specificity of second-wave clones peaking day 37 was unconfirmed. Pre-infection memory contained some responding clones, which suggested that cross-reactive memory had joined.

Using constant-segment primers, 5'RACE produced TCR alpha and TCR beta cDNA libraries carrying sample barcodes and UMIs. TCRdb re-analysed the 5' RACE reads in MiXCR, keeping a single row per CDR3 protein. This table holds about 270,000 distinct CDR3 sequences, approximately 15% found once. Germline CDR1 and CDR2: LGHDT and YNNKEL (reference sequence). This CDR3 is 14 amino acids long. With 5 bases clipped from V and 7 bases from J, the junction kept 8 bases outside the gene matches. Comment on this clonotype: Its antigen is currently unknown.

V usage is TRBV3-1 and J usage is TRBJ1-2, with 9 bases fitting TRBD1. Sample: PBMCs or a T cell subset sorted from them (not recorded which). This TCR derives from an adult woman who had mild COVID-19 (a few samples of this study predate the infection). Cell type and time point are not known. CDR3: CASSFETGGIGYTF. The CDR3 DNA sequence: TGTGCCAGCAGCTTCGAGACAGGGGGTATTGGCTACACCTTC. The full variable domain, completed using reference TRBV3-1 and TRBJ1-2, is DTAVSQTPKYLVTQMGNDKSIKCEQNLGHDTMYWYKQDSKKFLKIMFSYNNKELIINETVPNRFSPKSPDKAHLNLHINSLELGDSAVYFCASSFETGGIGYTFGSGTRLTVV.